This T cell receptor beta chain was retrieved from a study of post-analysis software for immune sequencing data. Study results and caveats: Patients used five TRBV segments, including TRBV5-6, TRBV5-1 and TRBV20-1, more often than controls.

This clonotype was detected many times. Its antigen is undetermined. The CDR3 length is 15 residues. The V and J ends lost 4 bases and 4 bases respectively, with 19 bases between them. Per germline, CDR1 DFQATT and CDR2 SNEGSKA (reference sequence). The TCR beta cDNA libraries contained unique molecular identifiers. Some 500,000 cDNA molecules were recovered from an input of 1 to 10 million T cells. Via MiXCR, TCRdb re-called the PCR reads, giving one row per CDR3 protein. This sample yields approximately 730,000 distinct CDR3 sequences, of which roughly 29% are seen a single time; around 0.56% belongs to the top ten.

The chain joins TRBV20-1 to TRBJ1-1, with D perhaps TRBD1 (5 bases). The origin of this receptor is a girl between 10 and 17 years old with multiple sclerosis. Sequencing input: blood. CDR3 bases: TGCAGTGCTACCTTATCCTTCTCAGGGCGCACTGAAGCTTTCTTT. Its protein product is CSATLSFSGRTEAFF.